This TCR beta chain was sequenced in a study of CDR3 diversity in severe acne. TCRdb reprocessed the PCR reads with MiXCR, giving one entry per CDR3 protein. This sample yields more than 70,000 distinct CDR3 sequences, of which about 52% are seen a single time; roughly 9.1% belongs to the top ten. The CDR3 loop spans 15 amino acids. Germline V gene lookup returns CDR1 MGHDK and CDR2 SYGVNS. V gave up 5 bases and J gave up 2 bases; unmatched junction bases: 3. The TCR originated in a male donor in good health, serving as a control. The rearrangement joins TRBV25-1 to TRBJ2-6; 7 bases match TRBD1. Source material: blood. CDR3 protein: CASSIDRAGANVLTF. For the CDR3, the DNA is TGTGCCAGCAGTATAGACAGGGCTGGGGCCAACGTCCTGACTTTC.